The 23 T cell receptor beta chains below all came from one sample that was sequenced in a study of beta chain features in type 1 diabetes. What was sequenced were expressed TCRB transcripts, since all of the isolated RNA had been reverse transcribed. Method: immunoSEQ multiplex PCR; TCRdb's copy keeps in-frame clones and lacks some. The data hold hundreds of thousands of clones, with about 14% observed a single time. Specimen: naive CD4+ T cells from blood. The receptors were sampled from a man aged 18-30 years in good health.

This clone was recorded a few times. This chain joins TRBV5-1 and TRBJ2-2; a possible D gene is TRBD1 (6 bases). V lost 1 base to trimming and J lost 6 bases, with 16 bases between them. Germline lookup yields CDR1 SGHRS and CDR2 YFSETQ. The CDR3 is made up of 16 amino acids. CDR3 sequence: CASSLRTTGSSGELFF. CDR3 bases: TGCGCCAGCAGCTTGCGTACCACAGGGTCGTCCGGGGAGCTGTTTTTT.

The CDR3 reads CASSVEVGRQFF. The CDR3, as DNA: TGTGCCAGCAGCGTGGAGGTGGGCAGGCAGTTCTTC. V and J are TRBV9 and TRBJ2-1; D perhaps matches TRBD2 (5 bases). Germline-derived CDR1 and CDR2 are SGDLS and YYNGEE. The length of the CDR3 is 12 residues. V gave up 2 bases and J gave up 12 bases, with 12 bases separating them.

This clone was detected a few times. This chain links TRBV28 with TRBJ2-7; D is perhaps TRBD1 (6 bases). The CDR3 spans 13 residues. Trimming left V 8 bases short and J 0 bases short, with 11 bases between. Germline V CDR1 and CDR2: MDHEN, SYDVKM. The CDR3 loop reads CASHRDTSYEQYF. DNA of the CDR3: TGTGCCAGCCACCGGGACACCTCCTACGAGCAGTACTTC.

This clone was detected a few times. The chain has TRBV10-3 and TRBJ2-5, with 10 bases fitting TRBD2. The V gene end was trimmed by 6 bases and the J gene end by 1 base; junction bases not matched to a gene: 2. Germline assignment: CDR1 ENHRY and CDR2 SYGVKD. This CDR3 contains 14 residues. CDR3 sequence (DNA): TGTGCCATCAGAGGACTAGCGGCCCAAGAGACCCAGTACTTC. It encodes CAIRGLAAQETQYF.

This sequence joins TRBV29-1 and TRBJ1-2, with D maybe TRBD1 (5 bases). In germline, CDR1 is SQVTM, CDR2 ANQGSEA. The CDR3 sequence is 11 residues long. V was cut by 7 bases and J by 4 bases, with 10 bases left in between. This CDR3 is CSGQLGYGYTF. The CDR3 bases are TGCAGCGGACAGTTAGGCTATGGCTACACCTTC.

The chain combines TRBV28 with TRBJ2-1; D is uncertain. Trimming removed 1 base from V and 10 bases from J, with 11 bases in between. CDR1 and CDR2 (germline): MDHEN, SYDVKM. The CDR3 loop spans 13 amino acids. CDR3 in amino acids: CASSLSLIREQFF. CDR3 nucleotide sequence: TGTGCCAGCAGTTTATCCCTTATAAGGGAGCAGTTCTTC.

The J gene is TRBJ2-3, the V gene TRBV14, with D perhaps TRBD2 (5 bases). Trimming took off 5 bases at V and 7 bases at J, with 7 bases between the two ends. The CDR3 contains 11 residues. Per the germline V gene, CDR1 is SGHDN and CDR2 is FVKESK. The CDR3 loop is CASSTSYTQYF. The DNA of the CDR3 is TGTGCCAGCAGCACTAGTTATACGCAGTATTTT.

This clone was found a few times. The chain combines TRBV19 with TRBJ2-1; perhaps D is TRBD1 or TRBD2 (6 bases each). V was cut by 5 bases and J by 3 bases, with 14 bases left in between. In germline, CDR1 is LNHDA, CDR2 SQIVND (reference sequence). The CDR3 loop spans 15 amino acids. DNA of the CDR3: TGTGCCAGTAGTGGAGGGGGTTGGAGCTACAATGAGCAGTTCTTC. Its protein product is CASSGGGWSYNEQFF.

This chain uses TRBV5-1 with TRBJ1-1; D is possibly TRBD1 (6 bases). The length of the CDR3 is 15 residues. Germline CDR1 and CDR2: SGHRS and YFSETQ. Trimming took 3 bases from V and 0 from J, leaving 12 bases between them. The CDR3 DNA follows: TGCGCCAGCAGCTCTCTTGGACAGATGAACACTGAAGCTTTCTTT. It translates to CASSSLGQMNTEAFF.

This rearrangement joins TRBV11-3 to TRBJ2-6; 7 bases are shared with TRBD1. The CDR3 length is 17 residues. Looked up from germline, CDR1 is SGHNT and CDR2 is YENEEA. The ends lost 5 bases at V and 0 bases at J; junction bases unmatched: 7. The CDR3 DNA follows: TGTGCCAGCAGCCCCCGGGACAGTCACTCTGGGGCCAACGTCCTGACTTTC. Protein sequence: CASSPRDSHSGANVLTF.

A few counts support this clone. This chain joins TRBV4-1 and TRBJ2-1; D is unresolved. The CDR3 totals 13 residues. CDR1 MGHRA and CDR2 YSYEKL come from the germline V gene. The germline V and J ends were trimmed by 0 bases and 6 bases, with 6 bases remaining between them. The DNA of the CDR3 is TGCGCCAGCAGCCAAGATAGGTTCAATGAGCAGTTCTTC. Translated, it gives CASSQDRFNEQFF.

This clone was observed a few times. The V call is TRBV7-2, the J call TRBJ1-5, with D perhaps TRBD1 (5 bases). Germline values: CDR1 SGHTA, CDR2 FQGNSA. The CDR3 extends over 14 amino acids. Trimming stripped 1 base from V and 4 bases from J, with 8 bases between. The DNA for the CDR3 is TGTGCCAGCAGCTTAGGACAGCAAAATCAGCCCCAGCATTTT. This codes for CASSLGQQNQPQHF.

The table lists this clone with a few counts. The V gene is TRBV15, the J gene TRBJ2-5; D possibly corresponds to TRBD2 (6 bases). Per germline, CDR1 LNHNV and CDR2 YYDKDF (reference sequence). Trimming pared 0 bases from V and 5 bases from J, leaving 25 bases between. The CDR3 is 19 residues long. This CDR3 reads CATSRDLRSGTRRGETQYF. In DNA, the CDR3 is TGTGCCACCAGCAGAGATCTCAGATCGGGGACTCGTCGAGGGGAGACCCAGTACTTC.

This clone occurred once. J is TRBJ2-5 and V is TRBV6-1; possible D gene TRBD1, 6 bases. Germline CDR1 and CDR2: MNHNS and SASEGT. Trimming left V 8 bases short and J 5 bases short, with 15 bases between. The CDR3 has 13 residues. CDR3 residues: CASSTTGQETQYF. The CDR3 coding sequence is TGTGCCAGCTCGACGACAGGACAGGAGACCCAGTACTTC.

The chain links TRBV30 to TRBJ2-5; TRBD2 might be the D (7 bases). The V end was cut by 2 bases, the J end by 4 bases, with 20 bases between. The CDR3 has 16 amino acids. CDR1 and CDR2 (germline): GTSNPN, SVGIG (reference sequence). DNA of the CDR3: TGTGCCTGGAGTCGTGGTGGGGGGGCGACCGGAGAGACCCAGTACTTC. It codes for CAWSRGGGATGETQYF.

This clone was detected a few times. J is TRBJ1-5 and V is TRBV20-1, with D uncertain. CDR1 is DFQATT, CDR2 SNEGSKA, per germline (reference sequence). CDR3 length: 11 amino acids. Trimming pared 4 bases from V and 2 bases from J, leaving 3 bases between. In DNA, the CDR3 is TGCAGTGCTATTCGCAATCAGCCCCAGCATTTT. Translated, it gives CSAIRNQPQHF.

The genes are TRBV10-3 and TRBJ1-2; 9 nucleotides line up with TRBD1. The V gene's germline CDR1 is ENHRY and CDR2 SYGVKD. V lost 6 bases to trimming and J lost 7 bases; unmatched junction nucleotides: 9. The CDR3 spans 14 residues. In DNA form, the CDR3 reads TGTGCCATCAGACCGACAGGGGGTTTGGGTGGCTACACCTTC. This translates into CAIRPTGGLGGYTF.

The genes are TRBV7-6 and TRBJ1-1; the D is unclear. Germline CDR1 is SGHVS and CDR2 is FNYEAQ. The CDR3 is 14 amino acids. With 1 base removed from V and 1 base from J, the gap between germline ends came to 7 bases. CDR3 in DNA: TGTGCCAGCAGCTTAGGATTTCCGAACACTGAAGCTTTCTTT. Protein product: CASSLGFPNTEAFF.

The chain couples TRBV4-2 to TRBJ2-2, with no clear D. Deletions cut 4 bases from V and 0 bases from J, with 9 bases between. The CDR3 runs 15 residues. Germline values: CDR1 LGHNA, CDR2 YNFKEQ. The chain's CDR3 is CASSRSGPNTGELFF. CDR3 nucleotide sequence: TGTGCCAGCAGCCGATCCGGCCCGAACACCGGGGAGCTGTTTTTT.

CDR3 coding DNA: TGCAGCGGCCTCGGACAGGGCTTATACGAGCAGTACTTC. Translation gives CSGLGQGLYEQYF. The chain uses TRBV29-1 and TRBJ2-7; 8 bases match TRBD1. V trimming: 7 bases; J trimming: 4 bases; junction bases outside the gene matches: 9. This CDR3 is built from 13 residues. Germline assignment: CDR1 SQVTM and CDR2 ANQGSEA.

J is TRBJ1-4 and V is TRBV5-1, with D perhaps matching TRBD1 (6 bases). The germline V gene encodes CDR1 SGHRS and CDR2 YFSETQ. Between the trimmed V and J ends, which lost 3 bases and 0 bases, there was a span of 6 bases. This CDR3 is 14 amino acids long. Written as DNA, the CDR3 is TGCGCCAGCAGCTGGACAGCAACTAATGAAAAACTGTTTTTT. This gives the protein CASSWTATNEKLFF.

The CDR3 is CASSLRARIEQFF. CDR3 nucleotides: TGTGCCAGTAGTCTTCGCGCAAGGATTGAGCAGTTCTTC. The chain uses TRBV19 and TRBJ2-1; no reliable D call. The germline V and J ends were trimmed by 5 bases and 9 bases, with 14 bases remaining between them. The CDR3 runs to 13 residues. Germline V gene lookup returns CDR1 LNHDA and CDR2 SQIVND (reference sequence).

The chain carries TRBV4-3 and TRBJ1-4; the match to TRBD1 covers 10 bases. This CDR3 has 16 residues. The V gene end was trimmed by 4 bases and the J gene end by 8 bases; junction bases not matched to a gene: 10. Germline CDR1 is LGHNA and CDR2 is YSLEER. CDR3 bases: TGCGCCAGCAGCCGGGACAGGGGATCCGCCAACGAAAAACTGTTTTTT. This sequence encodes CASSRDRGSANEKLFF.